This T cell receptor (beta chain) was obtained from a study of blood T cell repertoires in COVID-19. At the level of the study: The study drew acute and convalescent COVID-19 samples from the United States, Italy and Spain.

Germline V gene sequence: CDR1 SQVTM, CDR2 ANQGSEA. The CDR3 has 13 amino acids. Trimming shortened V by 5 bases and J by 7 bases, and 12 bases separated the two germline ends. Original methodology: Using reference gene primer amplification, nucleated cell counts were estimated. The repertoire was sequenced with immunoSEQ multiplex PCR; TCRdb's copy has only in-frame clones and lacks some. V, J and clone size were drawn from that table, and D and trimming were deduced from the DNA. The table has more than 200,000 clones, over 65% seen once. Source material: peripheral blood. The V gene is TRBV29-1, the J gene TRBJ1-6, with D perhaps matching TRBD1 (6 bases). This TCR came from a woman aged 65 to 85 with active or convalescent COVID-19. The CDR3 DNA sequence: TGCAGCGTTCGGTGGACAGACAATTCACCCCTCCACTTT. It codes for CSVRWTDNSPLHF. Complete variable domain (other parts from reference TRBV29-1 and TRBJ1-6): SAVISQKPSRDICQRGTSLTIQCQVDSQVTMMFWYRQQPGQSLTLIATANQGSEATYESGFVIDKFPISRPNLTFSTLTVSNMSPEDSSIYLCSVRWTDNSPLHFGNGTRLTVT.